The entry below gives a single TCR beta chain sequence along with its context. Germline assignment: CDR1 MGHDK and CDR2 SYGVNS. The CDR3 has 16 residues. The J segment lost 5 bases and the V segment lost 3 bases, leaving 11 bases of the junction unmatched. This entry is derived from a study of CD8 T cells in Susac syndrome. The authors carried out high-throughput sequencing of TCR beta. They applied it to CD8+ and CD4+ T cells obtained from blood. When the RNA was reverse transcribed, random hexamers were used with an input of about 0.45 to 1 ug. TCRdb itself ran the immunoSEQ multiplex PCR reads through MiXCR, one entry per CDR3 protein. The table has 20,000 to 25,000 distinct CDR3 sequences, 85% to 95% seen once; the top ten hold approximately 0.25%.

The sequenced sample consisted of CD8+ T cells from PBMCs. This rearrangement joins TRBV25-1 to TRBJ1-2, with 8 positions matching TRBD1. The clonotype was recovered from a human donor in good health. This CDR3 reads CASSDTPDRALYGYTF. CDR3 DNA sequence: TGTGCCAGCAGTGACACCCCGGACAGGGCATTATATGGCTACACCTTC.